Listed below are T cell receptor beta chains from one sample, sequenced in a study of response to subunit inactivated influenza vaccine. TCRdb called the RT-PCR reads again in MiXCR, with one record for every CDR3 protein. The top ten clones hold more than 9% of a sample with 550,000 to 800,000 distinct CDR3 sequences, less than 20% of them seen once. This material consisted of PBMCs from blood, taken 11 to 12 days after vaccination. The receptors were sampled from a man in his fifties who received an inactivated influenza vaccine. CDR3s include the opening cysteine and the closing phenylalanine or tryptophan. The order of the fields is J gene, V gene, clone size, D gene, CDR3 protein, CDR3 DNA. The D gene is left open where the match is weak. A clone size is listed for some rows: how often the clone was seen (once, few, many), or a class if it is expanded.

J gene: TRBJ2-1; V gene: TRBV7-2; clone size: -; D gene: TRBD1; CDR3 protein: CASRTGQGAREQFF; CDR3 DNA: TGTGCCAGCAGAACCGGACAGGGGGCTAGAGAGCAGTTCTTC
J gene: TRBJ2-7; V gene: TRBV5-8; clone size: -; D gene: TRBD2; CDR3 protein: CASSLASGRGSSYEQYF; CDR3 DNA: TGTGCCAGCAGCTTGGCTAGCGGGAGGGGAAGCTCCTACGAGCAGTACTTC
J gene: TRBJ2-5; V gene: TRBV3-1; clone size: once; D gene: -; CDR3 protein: CASSQWGESQETQYF; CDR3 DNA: TGTGCCAGCAGCCAATGGGGGGAATCTCAAGAGACCCAGTACTTC
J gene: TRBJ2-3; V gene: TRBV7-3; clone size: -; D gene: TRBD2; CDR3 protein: CASSRLGGSGKRSDTQYF; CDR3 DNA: TGTGCCAGCAGCCGGCTCGGGGGTAGCGGGAAAAGGTCAGATACGCAGTATTTT
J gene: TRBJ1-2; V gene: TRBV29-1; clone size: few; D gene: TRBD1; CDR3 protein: CSVATGGVNYGYTF; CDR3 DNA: TGCAGCGTTGCGACAGGGGGCGTTAACTATGGCTACACCTTC
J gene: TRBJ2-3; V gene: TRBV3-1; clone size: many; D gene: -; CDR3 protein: CASSQEGDGPTDTQYF; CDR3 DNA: TGTGCCAGCAGCCAAGAAGGAGACGGGCCCACAGATACGCAGTATTTT
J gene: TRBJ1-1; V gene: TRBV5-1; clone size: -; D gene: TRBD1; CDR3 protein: CASSLRETGGPEAFF; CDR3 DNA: TGCGCCAGCAGCTTGAGGGAGACAGGGGGGCCTGAAGCTTTCTTT
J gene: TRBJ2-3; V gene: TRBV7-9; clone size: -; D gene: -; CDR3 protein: CASRARSDTQYF; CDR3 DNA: TGTGCCAGCAGAGCCAGATCAGATACGCAGTATTTT
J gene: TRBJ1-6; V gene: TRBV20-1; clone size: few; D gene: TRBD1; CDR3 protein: CSARARGQGSYNSPLHF; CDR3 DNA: TGCAGTGCTAGAGCCCGGGGACAGGGATCCTATAATTCACCCCTCCACTTT
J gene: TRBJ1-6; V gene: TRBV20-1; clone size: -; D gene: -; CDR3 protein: CSASSGADSPLHF; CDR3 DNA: TGCAGTGCTAGCTCAGGGGCTGATTCACCCCTCCACTTT
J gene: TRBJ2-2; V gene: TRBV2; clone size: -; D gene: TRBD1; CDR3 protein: CASKKDRGNTGELFF; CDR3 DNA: TGTGCCAGCAAAAAAGACAGGGGGAACACCGGGGAGCTGTTTTTT
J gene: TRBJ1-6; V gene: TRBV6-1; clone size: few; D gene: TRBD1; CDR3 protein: CASSQSRGSTQPLHF; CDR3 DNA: TGTGCCAGCAGTCAATCCAGGGGGTCAACCCAACCCCTCCACTTT
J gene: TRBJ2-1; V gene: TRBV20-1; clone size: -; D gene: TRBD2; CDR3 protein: CSAPGLDNEQFF; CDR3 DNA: TGCAGTGCCCCGGGACTAGACAATGAGCAGTTCTTC
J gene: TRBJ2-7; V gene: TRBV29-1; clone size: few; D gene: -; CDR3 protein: CSARTTVSYEQYF; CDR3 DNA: TGCAGCGCACGGACGACTGTCTCCTACGAGCAGTACTTC
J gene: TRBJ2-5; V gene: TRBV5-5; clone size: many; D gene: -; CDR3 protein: CASSLGLAVQETQYF; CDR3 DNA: TGTGCCAGCAGCTTGGGGCTCGCTGTTCAAGAGACCCAGTACTTC
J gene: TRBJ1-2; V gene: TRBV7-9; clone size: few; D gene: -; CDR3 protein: CASSLEAETGGYTF; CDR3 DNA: TGTGCCAGCAGCTTAGAGGCGGAAACGGGTGGCTACACCTTC
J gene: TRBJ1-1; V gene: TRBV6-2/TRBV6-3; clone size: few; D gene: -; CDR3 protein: CASTNTWGTEAFF; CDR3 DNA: TGTGCCAGCACAAATACATGGGGCACTGAAGCTTTCTTT
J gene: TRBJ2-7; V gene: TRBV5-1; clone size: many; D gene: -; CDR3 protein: CASSLGLRDTRGSYEQYF; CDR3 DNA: TGCGCCAGCAGCTTGGGCCTCCGGGACACACGAGGCTCCTACGAGCAGTACTTC
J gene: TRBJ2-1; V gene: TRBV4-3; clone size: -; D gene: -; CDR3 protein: CASSHLTGNEQFF; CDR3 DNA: TGCGCCAGCAGCCACTTAACAGGGAATGAGCAGTTCTTC
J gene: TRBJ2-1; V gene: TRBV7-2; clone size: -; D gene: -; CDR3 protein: CASSLDQLVYNEQFF; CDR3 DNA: TGTGCCAGCAGCTTAGACCAACTCGTCTACAATGAGCAGTTCTTC
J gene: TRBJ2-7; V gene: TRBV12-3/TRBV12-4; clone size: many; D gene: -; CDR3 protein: CASSLGLALTF; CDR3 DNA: TGTGCCAGCAGTTTGGGGCTAGCGTTAACCTTC
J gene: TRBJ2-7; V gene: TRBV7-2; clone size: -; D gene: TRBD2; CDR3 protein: CASRPLREERNEQYF; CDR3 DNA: TGTGCCAGCAGACCCTTACGGGAGGAACGAAACGAGCAGTACTTC
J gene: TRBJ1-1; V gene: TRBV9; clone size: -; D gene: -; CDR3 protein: CASSSQTELYTEAFF; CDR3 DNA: TGTGCCAGCAGCTCCCAGACGGAACTATACACTGAAGCTTTCTTT
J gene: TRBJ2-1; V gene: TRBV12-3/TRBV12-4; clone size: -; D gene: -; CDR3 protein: CASSFRRGGRDEQFF; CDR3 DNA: TGTGCCAGCAGTTTTCGGAGGGGGGGCCGGGATGAGCAGTTCTTC
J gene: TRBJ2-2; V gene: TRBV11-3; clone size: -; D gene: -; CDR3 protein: CASSLGGINTGELFF; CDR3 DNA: TGTGCCAGCAGCTTAGGGGGTATCAACACCGGGGAGCTGTTTTTT
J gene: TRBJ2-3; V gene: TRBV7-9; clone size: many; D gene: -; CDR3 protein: CASSPKLADTQYF; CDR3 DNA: TGTGCCAGCAGCCCCAAACTAGCAGATACGCAGTATTTT
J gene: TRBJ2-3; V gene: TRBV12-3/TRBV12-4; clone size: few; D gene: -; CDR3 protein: CASSLGGKGTDTQYF; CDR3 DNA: TGTGCCAGCAGTTTAGGGGGAAAGGGGACAGATACGCAGTATTTT
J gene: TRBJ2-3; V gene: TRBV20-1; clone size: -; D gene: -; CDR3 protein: CSATSRQRGGTDTQYF; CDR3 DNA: TGCAGTGCTACCAGTCGACAGCGCGGTGGGACAGATACGCAGTATTTT
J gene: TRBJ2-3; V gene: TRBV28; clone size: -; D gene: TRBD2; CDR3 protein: CASRHYPGLAGSTDTQYF; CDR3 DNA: TGTGCCAGCAGACACTATCCGGGACTAGCGGGGAGCACAGATACGCAGTATTTT
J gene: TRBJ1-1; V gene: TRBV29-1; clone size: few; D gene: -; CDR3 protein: CSVEDSARVAFF; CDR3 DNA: TGCAGCGTTGAAGATTCCGCTCGAGTAGCTTTCTTT
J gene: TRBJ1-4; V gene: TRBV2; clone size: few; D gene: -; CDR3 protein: CASSEGTNEKLFF; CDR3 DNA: TGTGCCAGCAGTGAAGGTACTAATGAAAAACTGTTTTTT
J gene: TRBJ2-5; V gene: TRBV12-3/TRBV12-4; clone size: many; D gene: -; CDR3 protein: CASSLGPGSYWETQYF; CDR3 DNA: TGTGCCAGCAGTTTAGGCCCGGGGAGCTACTGGGAGACCCAGTACTTC
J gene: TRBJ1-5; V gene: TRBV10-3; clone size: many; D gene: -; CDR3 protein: CAIREVGNQPQHF; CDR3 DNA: TGTGCCATCAGGGAGGTCGGCAATCAGCCCCAGCATTTT
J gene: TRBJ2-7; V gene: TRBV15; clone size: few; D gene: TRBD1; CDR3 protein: CATSGTGVGYEQYF; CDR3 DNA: TGTGCCACCAGCGGTACAGGGGTCGGCTACGAGCAGTACTTC
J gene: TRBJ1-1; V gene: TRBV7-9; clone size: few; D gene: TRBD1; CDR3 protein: CASSPGQGLHTEAFF; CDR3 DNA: TGTGCCAGCAGCCCCGGACAGGGGCTGCACACTGAAGCTTTCTTT
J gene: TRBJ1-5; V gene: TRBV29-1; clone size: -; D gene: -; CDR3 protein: CSVSEGGNQPQHF; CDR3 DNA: TGCAGCGTTTCGGAGGGGGGCAATCAGCCCCAGCATTTT
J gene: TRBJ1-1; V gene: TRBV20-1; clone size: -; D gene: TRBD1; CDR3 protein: CSTLQGAKTTEAFF; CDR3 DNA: TGCAGTACCCTACAGGGGGCTAAAACCACTGAAGCTTTCTTT
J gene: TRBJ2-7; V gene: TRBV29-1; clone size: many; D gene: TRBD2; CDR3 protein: CSVVLGSGGPRYEQYF; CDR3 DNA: TGCAGCGTTGTTTTGGGTAGCGGGGGGCCACGCTACGAGCAGTACTTC
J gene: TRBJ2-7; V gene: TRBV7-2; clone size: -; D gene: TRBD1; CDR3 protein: CASSSQGALIQEQYF; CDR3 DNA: TGTGCCAGCAGCTCACAGGGGGCCCTTATACAGGAGCAGTACTTC
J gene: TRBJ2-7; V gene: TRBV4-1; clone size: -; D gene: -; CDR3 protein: CASSQARMGGGYNYEQYF; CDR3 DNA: TGCGCCAGCAGCCAAGCTCGTATGGGTGGGGGGTATAACTACGAGCAGTACTTC
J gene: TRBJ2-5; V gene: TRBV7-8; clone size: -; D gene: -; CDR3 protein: CASSNPSILHQYF; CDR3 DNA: TGTGCCAGCAGCAACCCTTCTATCCTACACCAGTACTTC
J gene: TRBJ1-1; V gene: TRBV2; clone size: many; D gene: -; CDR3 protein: CASRTVTGGHTEAFF; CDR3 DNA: TGTGCCAGCAGGACCGTTACAGGCGGGCACACTGAAGCTTTCTTT
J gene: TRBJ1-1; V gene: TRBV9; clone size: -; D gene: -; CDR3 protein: CASSHGGAEAFF; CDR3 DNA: TGTGCCAGCAGTCATGGGGGGGCTGAAGCTTTCTTT
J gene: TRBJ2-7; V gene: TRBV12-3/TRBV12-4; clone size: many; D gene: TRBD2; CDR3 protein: CASSLSTSGRGEQYF; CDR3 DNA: TGTGCCAGCAGTTTGAGCACTAGCGGGAGGGGCGAGCAGTACTTC
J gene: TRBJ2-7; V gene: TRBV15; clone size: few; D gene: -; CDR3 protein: CATSRDFYEQYF; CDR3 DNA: TGTGCCACCAGCAGAGATTTCTACGAGCAGTACTTC
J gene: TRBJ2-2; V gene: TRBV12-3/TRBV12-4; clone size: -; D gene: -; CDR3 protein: CAILELENSGELFF; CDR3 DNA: TGTGCCATCTTGGAGCTGGAGAACTCGGGGGAGCTGTTTTTT
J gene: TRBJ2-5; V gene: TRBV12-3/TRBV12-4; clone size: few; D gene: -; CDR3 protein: CASSFGQTGETQYF; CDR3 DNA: TGTGCCAGCAGTTTCGGACAGACGGGAGAGACCCAGTACTTC
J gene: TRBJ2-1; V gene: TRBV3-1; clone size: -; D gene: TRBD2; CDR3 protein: CASRGRRTSGNEQFF; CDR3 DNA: TGTGCCAGCAGAGGAAGGAGGACTAGCGGAAATGAGCAGTTCTTC
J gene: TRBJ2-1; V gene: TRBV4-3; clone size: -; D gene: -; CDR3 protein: CASSQGTDPSYNEQFF; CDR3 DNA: TGCGCCAGCAGCCAAGGGACTGACCCCTCCTACAATGAGCAGTTCTTC
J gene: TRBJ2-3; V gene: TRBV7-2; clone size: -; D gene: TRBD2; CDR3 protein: CASSFLGLVADTQYF; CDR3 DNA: TGTGCCAGCAGCTTTCTAGGACTAGTGGCAGATACGCAGTATTTT
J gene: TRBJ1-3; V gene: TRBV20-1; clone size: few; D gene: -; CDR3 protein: CSATSGSGNTIYF; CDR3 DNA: TGCAGTGCTACGTCGGGCTCTGGAAACACCATATATTTT